This entry lists 8 T cell receptor beta chains sequenced from one sample in a study of T cell responses to AZD1222 COVID-19 vaccine. Only in-frame clones appear in the TCRdb table, and some are missing; sequencing was by immunoSEQ multiplex PCR. In the table there are around 140,000 clones, nearly 95% of which are singletons. The material sequenced was peripheral blood, taken on day 0 of AZD1222 vaccination. The receptors originated from an adult in good health.

This rearrangement joins TRBV4-3 to TRBJ2-3; the D is unclear. Trimming left V 0 bases short and J 1 base short, with 8 bases between. The CDR3 totals 15 residues. The germline CDR1 and CDR2 sequences are LGHNA and YSLEER. The CDR3 DNA is TGCGCCAGCAGCCAAGATCGAACGGGCACAGATACGCAGTATTTT. It encodes CASSQDRTGTDTQYF.

V is TRBV18 and J is TRBJ1-4; weak D call: TRBD1 (5 bases). The CDR3 is 12 residues long. The V gene lost 8 bases and the J gene lost 3 bases, with 7 bases spanning the gap. Germline assignment: CDR1 KGHSH and CDR2 LQKENI. The CDR3 bases are TGTGCCAGCCGGGGACCTAATGAAAAACTGTTTTTT. The encoded protein is CASRGPNEKLFF. Supplemented by reference TRBV18 and TRBJ1-4, the full variable domain reads NAGVMQNPRHLVRRRGQEARLRCSPMKGHSHVYWYRQLPEEGLKFMVYLQKENIIDESGMPKERFSAEFPKEGPSILRIQQVVRGDSAAYFCASRGPNEKLFFGSGTQLSVL.

In its sample, this clone ranks as medium-sized. The J gene is TRBJ2-7, the V gene TRBV30; TRBD2 agrees at 11 bases. With V trimmed by 0 bases and J by 10 bases, 17 bases remained unmatched. Germline V gene data show CDR1 as GTSNPN and CDR2 as SVGIG (reference sequence). CDR3 length equals 17 residues. CDR3 DNA: TGTGCCTGGAGTGTACCGCCTAGCGGGGGGCCCCGGGATGTACAGTACTTC. It specifies CAWSVPPSGGPRDVQYF. Using reference TRBV30 and TRBJ2-7 for the parts outside the CDR3, the full variable domain is SQTIHQWPATLVQPVGSPLSLECTVEGTSNPNLYWYRQAAGRGLQLLFYSVGIGQISSEVPQNLSASRPQDRQFILSSKKLLLSDSGFYLCAWSVPPSGGPRDVQYFGPGTRLTVT.

V usage is TRBV28 and J usage is TRBJ2-1; D remains unclear. This CDR3 has 11 amino acids. Trimming cost V 2 bases and J 13 bases, with 9 bases left between them. Germline V CDR1 and CDR2: MDHEN, SYDVKM. CDR3 amino acids: CASSLQRVQFF. The CDR3 DNA sequence: TGTGCCAGCAGTTTACAGAGAGTCCAGTTCTTC. Full variable domain (outside the CDR3, taken from reference TRBV28 and TRBJ2-1): DVKVTQSSRYLVKRTGEKVFLECVQDMDHENMFWYRQDPGLGLRLIYFSYDVKMKEKGDIPEGYSVSREKKERFSLILESASTNQTSMYLCASSLQRVQFFGPGTRLTVL.

This clone was seen once. The rearrangement uses TRBV5-4 and TRBJ1-3; D remains ambiguous. V was cut by 0 bases and J by 4 bases, with 11 bases left in between. The V gene's germline CDR1 is SGHNT and CDR2 YYREEE (reference sequence). CDR3 length equals 15 residues. The DNA of the CDR3 is TGTGCCAGCAGCTTGGATCGGGGTACCGGAAACACCATATATTTT. Protein sequence: CASSLDRGTGNTIYF.

The J gene is TRBJ1-1, the V gene TRBV5-1; D call uncertain. V was trimmed by 9 bases and J by 1 base, leaving 16 bases between them. Germline loops: CDR1 SGHRS, CDR2 YFSETQ. The CDR3 extends over 14 amino acids. CDR3 region: CATTTEATNTEAFF. The CDR3 DNA reads TGCGCCACCACGACCGAGGCCACGAACACTGAAGCTTTCTTT.

This chain uses TRBV14 with TRBJ2-7, with 8 bases fitting TRBD2. With 3 bases clipped from V and 7 bases from J, the junction kept 11 bases outside the gene matches. CDR1 and CDR2 (germline): SGHDN, FVKESK. The CDR3 is 15 amino acids. CDR3 sequence (DNA): TGTGCCAGCAGCCAGGAGGAGCGGGAGTTCTGGGAGCAGTACTTC. As protein: CASSQEEREFWEQYF.

The chain joins TRBV23-1 to TRBJ2-2, with D possibly being TRBD2 (7 bases). TRBV23-1 is assigned to the ORF class and has an uncertain function. CDR3 size: 18 residues. The ends were cut back, 8 bases at V and 7 bases at J, with 29 bases in the middle. For the CDR3, the DNA is TGCGCCAGCGAACTAGGGGGGAGGGGAGTTCGGAGAGTCGGGGAGCTGTTTTTT. It encodes CASELGGRGVRRVGELFF.